This is a list of T cell receptor beta chains from one sample in a study of blood T cells in healthy people across ages. TCRdb reprocessed the 5' RACE reads with MiXCR, giving one entry per CDR3 protein. In the table there are hundreds of thousands of distinct CDR3 sequences, 20% to 25% of which are singletons. Another study also made use of these data, one on T cells of mothers and their children.

Sequences were obtained from blood. The receptor set was obtained from a boy aged 10-17 years in good health. Both conserved end residues are part of each CDR3. A D gene is named only where the DNA matches it firmly. Part of the rows lack a size; the others show once, few, many or a class for expanded clones.

TRBJ1-2	TRBV20-1	-	-	TGCAGTGCTAGAATCCCACAGCACTATGGCTACACCTTC	CSARIPQHYGYTF
TRBJ2-3	TRBV7-3	-	few	TGTGCCAGCAGCCATTCTGCGCCGGGACTCGGCACAGATACGCAGTATTTT	CASSHSAPGLGTDTQYF
TRBJ1-6	TRBV9	-	few	TGTGCCAGCAGCGCGCGGGGGGAATCCTATAATTCACCCCTCCACTTT	CASSARGESYNSPLHF
TRBJ1-1	TRBV7-3	-	-	TGTGCCAGCAGCGGTGAAGGGGGTCGGTACACTGAAGCTTTCTTT	CASSGEGGRYTEAFF
TRBJ2-7	TRBV4-2	-	few	TGTGCCAGCAGTCGAACGGGGGTCAGCTCCTACGAGCAGTACTTC	CASSRTGVSSYEQYF
TRBJ1-5	TRBV28	TRBD1	few	TGTGCCAGCAGTTTCCCCCGGGACAGGGATAATCAGCCCCAGCATTTT	CASSFPRDRDNQPQHF
TRBJ1-4	TRBV28	-	few	TGTGCCAGCAGTTCATACTATGAAAAACTGTTTTTT	CASSSYYEKLFF
TRBJ1-1	TRBV7-6	-	-	TGTGCCAGCAGCTTCCGAAACGGTGGCACTGAAGCTTTCTTT	CASSFRNGGTEAFF
TRBJ2-2	TRBV27	TRBD1	few	TGTGCCAGCAGTGTACAGGGGTCGTCGAACACCGGGGAGCTGTTTTTT	CASSVQGSSNTGELFF
TRBJ2-7	TRBV20-1	TRBD2	-	TGCAGTGCCAAACTAGCGGCCCCCTACGAGCAGTACTTC	CSAKLAAPYEQYF
TRBJ1-5	TRBV29-1	-	-	TGCAGCGTTGGGAGGGGCGCGGGACAGCCCCAGCATTTT	CSVGRGAGQPQHF
TRBJ2-3	TRBV5-1	TRBD2	-	TGCGCCAGCGGAGCGGGAGATAAGGCAGATACGCAGTATTTT	CASGAGDKADTQYF
TRBJ1-4	TRBV7-2	-	few	TGTGCCAGCAGCCCCGAGCCAGCAACTAATGAAAAACTGTTTTTT	CASSPEPATNEKLFF
TRBJ1-6	TRBV14	-	few	TGTGCCAGCAGCCTCGCGACCTTGCTGTATAATTCACCCCTCCACTTT	CASSLATLLYNSPLHF
TRBJ1-2	TRBV12-3/TRBV12-4	TRBD1	few	TGTGCCAGCAGGACGTCGACAGGGCATCCCTACTATGGCTACACCTTC	CASRTSTGHPYYGYTF
TRBJ2-1	TRBV7-2	TRBD2	-	TGTGCCAGCAGCTTATCTAGCGGCCAGGCCCATGAGCAGTTCTTC	CASSLSSGQAHEQFF
TRBJ2-5	TRBV5-1	-	-	TGCGCCAGCAGCTTACCGGACACCTTCCAAGAGACCCAGTACTTC	CASSLPDTFQETQYF
TRBJ2-5	TRBV10-3	-	few	TGTGCCATCAGTTCATCCCGGGCCGTCCAAGAGACCCAGTACTTC	CAISSSRAVQETQYF
TRBJ2-3	TRBV29-1	-	-	TGCAGCGTTGTTGTGGGGGGCACAGATACGCAGTATTTT	CSVVVGGTDTQYF
TRBJ2-7	TRBV27	TRBD2	-	TGTGCCAGCAGTGCTCCCCAAGCGGGAGTGGTCGAGCAGTACTTC	CASSAPQAGVVEQYF
TRBJ1-4	TRBV21-1	-	few	TGTGCCAGCAGCAAAGAGACGGCAGGGAAAAATGAAAAACTGTTTTTT	CASSKETAGKNEKLFF
TRBJ2-2	TRBV7-9	TRBD1	-	TGTGCCAGCAGCTCCGACAGGGGTGCGACCGGGGAGCTGTTTTTT	CASSSDRGATGELFF
TRBJ2-4	TRBV7-8	-	-	TGTGCCAGCAAGAGACAACTACTAGCCAAAAACATTCAGTACTTC	CASKRQLLAKNIQYF
TRBJ2-2	TRBV9	TRBD1	-	TGTGCCAGCAGCGGAAGGGACAGACCCACCGGGGAGCTGTTTTTT	CASSGRDRPTGELFF
TRBJ2-2	TRBV20-1	TRBD2	few	TGCAGTACTACTAGCGGGAGCGGCGGGGAGCTGTTTTTT	CSTTSGSGGELFF
TRBJ1-1	TRBV14	-	-	TGTGCCAGCAGCCAAGATTGGGTATCTGAAGCTTTCTTT	CASSQDWVSEAFF
TRBJ2-5	TRBV10-3	-	-	TGTGCCATCAGTGAGCTGTGGACAAGCCCCAACCAAGAGACCCAGTACTTC	CAISELWTSPNQETQYF
TRBJ2-3	TRBV10-3	-	few	TGTGCCATCCAGAGAGCAGATACGCAGTATTTT	CAIQRADTQYF
TRBJ2-2	TRBV29-1	-	-	TGCAGCGTTCTAGGGGCGGCGAACACCGGGGAGCTGTTTTTT	CSVLGAANTGELFF
TRBJ1-2	TRBV24-1	TRBD1	-	TGTGCCACCAGTGATCCCTCGAGACAGGGCGGACGTGATGGCTACACCTTC	CATSDPSRQGGRDGYTF
TRBJ2-1	TRBV7-3	-	few	TGTGCCAGCAGCTTAGGGGGGGGCGATATGGAGCAGTTCTTC	CASSLGGGDMEQFF
TRBJ2-1	TRBV4-1	TRBD2	few	TGCGCCAGCAGCCTAAGCGGGAGCTCCTACAGTGAGCAGTTCTTC	CASSLSGSSYSEQFF
TRBJ2-7	TRBV4-2	TRBD1	-	TGTGCCAGCAGCCAGCGACAGGGGATCTACGAGCAGTACTTC	CASSQRQGIYEQYF
TRBJ2-7	TRBV20-1	TRBD1	-	TGCAGTGCTAGTGTGGCGACAGGGATCAGCTACGAGCAGTACTTC	CSASVATGISYEQYF
TRBJ2-7	TRBV4-1	-	few	TGCGCCAGCAGCCAAGGTGGAGGGCTGAGCTCCTACGAGCAGTACTTC	CASSQGGGLSSYEQYF
TRBJ1-4	TRBV10-2	TRBD1	few	TGCGCCAGCAGGACAGGGGGCGGTGAAAAACTGTTTTTT	CASRTGGGEKLFF
TRBJ2-3	TRBV29-1	TRBD1	-	TGCAGCGTTGAATCGGACAGGGTCACAGATACGCAGTATTTT	CSVESDRVTDTQYF
TRBJ2-5	TRBV12-3/TRBV12-4	-	-	TGTGCCAGCACCTCGGGAGAAGAGACCCAGTACTTC	CASTSGEETQYF
TRBJ1-2	TRBV12-5	-	-	TGTGCTAGTGGTTTCCAGGAGGAGGGCTACACCTTC	CASGFQEEGYTF
TRBJ2-7	TRBV7-9	TRBD1	-	TGTGCCAGCAAGGGGACAGAGTCCTACGAGCAGTACTTC	CASKGTESYEQYF
TRBJ2-1	TRBV6-6	-	-	TGTGCCAGCCTTACCGGGACCACCTTCAATGAGCAGTTCTTC	CASLTGTTFNEQFF
TRBJ2-7	TRBV20-1	-	-	TGCAGTGCTAGCCCCCCCCTCTCCTACGAGCAGTACTTC	CSASPPLSYEQYF
TRBJ2-1	TRBV7-6	-	-	TGTGCCAGCAGCTCCTCCTTTGGTTCAGCGGATGAGCAGTTCTTC	CASSSSFGSADEQFF
TRBJ2-7	TRBV12-3/TRBV12-4	TRBD1	few	TGTGCCAGCAGAGGACAGGGGGCTACGTACGAGCAGTACTTC	CASRGQGATYEQYF
TRBJ2-2	TRBV29-1	TRBD1	-	TGCAGCGTCCAAAAGACAGGGGGGTACACCGGGGAGCTGTTTTTT	CSVQKTGGYTGELFF
TRBJ2-1	TRBV3-1	TRBD2	-	TGTGCCAGCAGCCAAGGGTCTAGCGGGCGTAATGAGCAGTTCTTC	CASSQGSSGRNEQFF
TRBJ2-4	TRBV4-2	-	few	TGTGCCAGCAGCCAAGTCGGGACTTACATTCAGTACTTC	CASSQVGTYIQYF
TRBJ2-7	TRBV4-2	TRBD2	-	TGTGCCAGCAGCCAAGTAGGACTAGCAGGCGAGCAGTACTTC	CASSQVGLAGEQYF
TRBJ2-7	TRBV29-1	-	few	TGCAGCGTTGAAGGCCAGAACTCCTACGAGCAGTACTTC	CSVEGQNSYEQYF